Listed below are T cell receptor beta chains from one sample, sequenced in a study of blood T cell repertoires in COVID-19. Generated by immunoSEQ multiplex PCR, the TCRdb table keeps only in-frame clones and is missing some. The table lists approximately 210,000 clones, roughly 85% of them singletons. Sequenced material: peripheral blood. Receptor source: a man aged 30-40 years who had recovered from COVID-19. Both conserved end residues are part of each CDR3. D genes are given only for firm matches. Size is omitted from some rows. Given values are once, few, many or a class for expanded clones.

length,J,size,D,V,DNA,CDR3
15,TRBJ2-7,.,TRBD2,TRBV9,TGTGCCAGCAGCGTAGGCGGGGGGGCCCCCTACGAGCAGTACTTC,CASSVGGGAPYEQYF
15,TRBJ2-7,once,TRBD1,TRBV5-1,TGCGCCAGCAGCTTGGAGACAGGGAGTATGAACGAGCAGTACTTC,CASSLETGSMNEQYF
16,TRBJ2-7,.,TRBD1,TRBV7-6,TGTGCCAGCACCACTTATGGACAGGGGGCCGTCTACGAGCAGTACTTC,CASTTYGQGAVYEQYF
13,TRBJ2-3,.,.,TRBV11-2,TGTGCCAGTTCGGGACACAGCACAGATACGCAGTATTTT,CASSGHSTDTQYF
16,TRBJ1-2,.,TRBD1,TRBV10-3,TGTGCCATCAGTGAGTCGACTACAGGGGGGAACTATGGCTACACCTTC,CAISESTTGGNYGYTF
16,TRBJ2-3,.,TRBD2,TRBV2,TGTGCCAGCAGTCTGACTAGCGGGGGGCCCACAGATACGCAGTATTTT,CASSLTSGGPTDTQYF
13,TRBJ1-3,.,.,TRBV10-3,TGTGCCATTCGGGACACCTCTGGAAACACCATATATTTT,CAIRDTSGNTIYF
16,TRBJ2-7,.,TRBD2,TRBV5-4,TGTGCCAGCAGCGCGAGGACTAGCGGGGGGATCTACGAGCAGTACTTC,CASSARTSGGIYEQYF
14,TRBJ1-1,.,.,TRBV3-1/TRBV3-2,TGTGCCAGCAGCCAAGATGTTCGGAACTATGAAGCTTTCTTT,CASSQDVRNYEAFF
11,TRBJ1-2,.,.,TRBV7-9,TGTGCCAGCGCTCAAACGGGGGGCTACACCTTC,CASAQTGGYTF
14,TRBJ2-7,once,.,TRBV27,TGTGCCAGCAGGCTTGCGGGGGCCAACTACGAGCAGTACTTC,CASRLAGANYEQYF
13,TRBJ2-7,few,.,TRBV30,TGTGCCTGGAGTGCCCAAGAGGGCTACGAGCAGTACTTC,CAWSAQEGYEQYF
12,TRBJ2-7,many,.,TRBV10-2,TGCGCCAGCAGTGATCTAGGAGGGGAGCAGTACTTC,CASSDLGGEQYF
16,TRBJ2-3,.,TRBD1,TRBV19,TGTGCCAGTTCACCCTTCGACAGGGGGCTTACAGATACGCAGTATTTT,CASSPFDRGLTDTQYF
14,TRBJ2-7,.,.,TRBV12-5,TGTGCTAGTGGTACCCGAACAGGGTTCGGCGAGCAGTACTTC,CASGTRTGFGEQYF
13,TRBJ1-2,.,.,TRBV27,TGTGCCAGCAGTGCTCAGGGGATTGGAGGCTACACCTTC,CASSAQGIGGYTF
15,TRBJ1-2,.,TRBD1,TRBV19,TGTGCCAGTAGTATTAGGGGACAGCAAAACTATGGCTACACCTTC,CASSIRGQQNYGYTF
14,TRBJ2-3,.,TRBD2,TRBV11-2,TGTGCCAGCAGCTCGACTAGCGGGGGTGATACGCAGTATTTT,CASSSTSGGDTQYF
15,TRBJ2-3,.,TRBD2,TRBV5-8,TGTGCCAGCAGCTTGGGACTAGCGGGGCCAGATACGCAGTATTTT,CASSLGLAGPDTQYF
19,TRBJ2-7,.,.,TRBV5-1,TGCGCCAGCAGCTTGGTTGCAGGTATCACCCCCCCACCAACCTACGAGCAGTACTTC,CASSLVAGITPPPTYEQYF
13,TRBJ1-2,.,.,TRBV19,TGTGCCAGTAGTTTCACAGGGATAGGCGGCTACACCTTC,CASSFTGIGGYTF
14,TRBJ1-6,.,.,TRBV5-5,TGTGCCAGCAGCCCAACAGGGTATAATTCACCCCTCCACTTT,CASSPTGYNSPLHF
15,TRBJ1-2,few,TRBD1,TRBV19,TGTGCCAGTAGCCTAGGACAGGGTATTTCCTATGGCTACACCTTC,CASSLGQGISYGYTF
16,TRBJ2-5,.,.,TRBV27,TGTGCCAGCAGTTTAAATGGAGCTAACTTCCAAGAGACCCAGTACTTC,CASSLNGANFQETQYF
15,TRBJ2-2,once,.,TRBV6-6,TGTGCCAGCAGTTACTCTCGGGAGAGCACCGGGGAGCTGTTTTTT,CASSYSRESTGELFF
13,TRBJ2-7,.,.,TRBV19,TGTGCCAGCAGAAAGAGGGACACCTACGAGCAGTACTTC,CASRKRDTYEQYF
16,TRBJ2-7,.,.,TRBV4-1,TGCGCCAGCAGCCAAGATCACCTCGGCGGTGGCGACGAGCAGTACTTC,CASSQDHLGGGDEQYF
11,TRBJ2-2,.,.,TRBV9,TGTGCCAGCAGTACCTACGGGGAGCTGTTTTTT,CASSTYGELFF
16,TRBJ2-5,once,TRBD2,TRBV7-2,TGTGCCAGCAGCTTAGTCAGCGGGGGGGCCCAAGAGACCCAGTACTTC,CASSLVSGGAQETQYF
14,TRBJ1-3,.,TRBD1,TRBV3-1/TRBV3-2,TGTGCCAGCAGCCCCGGGACAGGCGGAAACACCATATATTTT,CASSPGTGGNTIYF
16,TRBJ2-5,.,TRBD2,TRBV10-2,TGCGCCAGCAGTCATGGGACTAGCGGGGGGGAAGAGACCCAGTACTTC,CASSHGTSGGEETQYF
14,TRBJ1-2,.,.,TRBV5-6,TGTGCCAGCACCGTGGGCGTCCTATTCTATGGCTACACCTTC,CASTVGVLFYGYTF
16,TRBJ2-7,.,TRBD1,TRBV5-6,TGTGCCAGCAGCGGAATACCGGGACAGGGAGACTACGAGCAGTACTTC,CASSGIPGQGDYEQYF
15,TRBJ2-7,.,TRBD1,TRBV6-5,TGTGCCAGCAGCTCCCGGACAGGGGGGACCTACGAGCAGTACTTC,CASSSRTGGTYEQYF
14,TRBJ2-5,.,TRBD1,TRBV30,TGTGCCTGCAAACCGGGACAGGGGGCAGAGACCCAGTACTTC,CACKPGQGAETQYF
17,TRBJ2-3,.,.,TRBV6-1,TGTGCCAGCAGTGAGCCTACGCGGCTAGCATACACAGATACGCAGTATTTT,CASSEPTRLAYTDTQYF
13,TRBJ1-6,few,.,TRBV10-1,TGCGCCAGCAGAGAGACTGGTAATTCACCCCTCCACTTT,CASRETGNSPLHF
14,TRBJ2-5,.,.,TRBV19,TGTGCCAGTAGTATAGCGGAGGGTCTCGAGACCCAGTACTTC,CASSIAEGLETQYF
15,TRBJ2-1,.,.,TRBV7-9,TGTGCCAGCAGCTTAGAAGGAGGGACCTACAATGAGCAGTTCTTC,CASSLEGGTYNEQFF
16,TRBJ2-3,.,.,TRBV6-4,TGTGCCAGCAGTCCAAGTACCTATCTGTGCACAGATACGCAGTATTTT,CASSPSTYLCTDTQYF
14,TRBJ1-1,.,.,TRBV6-4,TGTGCCAGCAGCGTGGGGGGTTTGAACACTGAAGCTTTCTTT,CASSVGGLNTEAFF
21,TRBJ1-4,.,.,TRBV5-1,TGCGCCAGCAGCTTGGCCGCCGTGAGAGGGATCCTCAGTACCACTAATGAAAAACTGTTTTTT,CASSLAAVRGILSTTNEKLFF
14,TRBJ1-2,.,TRBD1,TRBV5-5,TGTGCCAGCAGCTATGACAGGGCCATCTATGGCTACACCTTC,CASSYDRAIYGYTF
12,TRBJ2-5,.,.,TRBV19,TGTGCCAGTAGTACCAAGCCAGAGACCCAGTACTTC,CASSTKPETQYF
14,TRBJ2-3,.,TRBD1,TRBV9,TGTGCCAGCAGCGTTCCGACAGGGGCAGATACGCAGTATTTT,CASSVPTGADTQYF
14,TRBJ2-2,once,.,TRBV19,TGTGCCAGTAGTATTCCGGTCAACACCGGGGAGCTGTTTTTT,CASSIPVNTGELFF
13,TRBJ1-1,.,.,TRBV6-5,TGTGCCAGCAGGAGAGAGCTTGGCACTGAAGCTTTCTTT,CASRRELGTEAFF
16,TRBJ1-1,.,TRBD1,TRBV10-1,TGCGCCAGCAGTGGGGCCCGGGACAGCCGGTTCGCTGAAGCTTTCTTT,CASSGARDSRFAEAFF
19,TRBJ2-4,.,.,TRBV11-3,TGTGCCAGCAGCTTAGCCGATAAAGGGATCCAGGGCGGCAAAAACATTCAGTACTTC,CASSLADKGIQGGKNIQYF
15,TRBJ1-6,.,TRBD1,TRBV19,TGTGCCAGTAGTGGAAGAAGGGGGCGTAATTCACCCCTCCACTTT,CASSGRRGRNSPLHF
15,TRBJ1-1,.,.,TRBV19,TGTGCCAGTAGTTTCCCCGGGCAGGGCGTCGGTGAAGCTTTCTTT,CASSFPGQGVGEAFF
19,TRBJ1-5,.,TRBD1,TRBV6-2/TRBV6-3,TGTGCCAGCAACCCGGGACAGGGGAGCAGGGTTTGGGGCAATCAGCCCCAGCATTTT,CASNPGQGSRVWGNQPQHF
13,TRBJ1-1,.,.,TRBV2,TGTGCCAGCAGTGAGGACAGTAACACTGAAGCTTTCTTT,CASSEDSNTEAFF
16,TRBJ1-2,.,TRBD1,TRBV19,TGTGCCAGTAGTGTCCTGACAGGGTCTGGGGTTTATGGCTACACCTTC,CASSVLTGSGVYGYTF
16,TRBJ1-3,.,TRBD1,TRBV5-1,TGCGCCAGCAACAATTGGACAGGGGGCCCGGGAAACACCATATATTTT,CASNNWTGGPGNTIYF
15,TRBJ2-3,.,TRBD1,TRBV6-2/TRBV6-3,TGTGCCAGCAGTTACCGACAGGGGGCAGGAGATACGCAGTATTTT,CASSYRQGAGDTQYF